Following are 29 T cell receptor beta chains from one sample sequenced in a study of shared clonotypes between healthy human individuals. Sequencing was performed with immunoSEQ multiplex PCR; in TCRdb, only in-frame clones are kept and a portion is missing. The top ten hold under 0.065% of the sample, which has about 520,000 clones, roughly 95% seen once. Specimen: naive CD4+ T cells sorted from blood. As for subset: CD45RA+ positively selected. The receptors originated from a woman in her 30s in good health.

The rearrangement joins TRBV9 to TRBJ1-3; no clear D gene. Looked up from germline, CDR1 is SGDLS and CDR2 is YYNGEE. The CDR3 contains 17 residues. The ends were cut back, 4 bases at V and 0 bases at J, with 17 bases in the middle. The CDR3 here is CASSQGPAGNSGNTIYF. For the CDR3, the DNA is TGTGCCAGCAGCCAAGGGCCCGCCGGGAACTCTGGAAACACCATATATTTT.

V usage is TRBV18 and J usage is TRBJ1-5; D remains unclear. CDR1 is KGHSH, CDR2 LQKENI, per germline. Trimming shortened V by 5 bases and J by 0 bases, and 20 bases separated the two germline ends. The CDR3 loop spans 18 amino acids. CDR3 residues: CASSEFGTDTNSNQPQHF. In DNA, the CDR3 is TGTGCCAGCTCAGAATTCGGCACGGATACTAATAGCAATCAGCCCCAGCATTTT.

This CDR3 is CASTPIVMNTEAFF. The CDR3 DNA is TGTGCCAGCACCCCAATAGTTATGAACACTGAAGCTTTCTTT. The chain is built from TRBV9 and TRBJ1-1, with D unclear. The length of the CDR3 is 14 residues. The germline V and J ends were trimmed by 6 bases and 0 bases, with 12 bases remaining between them. The germline V gene encodes CDR1 SGDLS and CDR2 YYNGEE.

The genes are TRBV30 and TRBJ1-2, with D maybe TRBD1 (5 bases). From germline, CDR1 is GTSNPN and CDR2 SVGIG (reference sequence). V was shortened by 5 bases and J by 6 bases, with 16 bases between the two germline ends. The CDR3 is 13 residues long. The DNA of the CDR3 is TGTGCCTGGGGGGACGGCGTTCGGGATGGCTACACCTTC. Translated: CAWGDGVRDGYTF.

The gene calls are TRBV7-9 and TRBJ2-6, with D uncertain. The CDR3 sequence is 17 residues long. Trimming removed 6 bases from V and 2 bases from J, with 17 bases in between. The V gene's germline CDR1 is SEHNR and CDR2 FQNEAQ (reference sequence). This chain's CDR3 is CASRRIYRSAGANVLTF. Here the CDR3 DNA reads TGTGCCAGCAGGCGTATATACCGGAGTGCTGGGGCCAACGTCCTGACTTTC.

The J gene is TRBJ2-6, the V gene TRBV15; no clear D. The V end was cut by 5 bases, the J end by 2 bases, with 10 bases between. Germline V lookup: CDR1 LNHNV, CDR2 YYDKDF (reference sequence). CDR3 length: 15 amino acids. The CDR3 spells CATSSRTAGANVLTF. The CDR3 coding sequence is TGTGCCACCAGCTCCCGGACGGCTGGGGCCAACGTCCTGACTTTC.

The chain uses TRBV11-2 and TRBJ2-1, with 9 bases fitting TRBD2. The V and J ends lost 5 bases and 0 bases, in that order; junction bases with no gene match: 11. The germline V gene encodes CDR1 SGHAT and CDR2 FQNNGV. The length of the CDR3 is 18 residues. CDR3 region: CASSPRLAGLTSYNEQFF. CDR3 sequence (DNA): TGTGCCAGCAGCCCCCGGCTAGCGGGACTAACCTCCTACAATGAGCAGTTCTTC.

This clone was counted only a few times. J is TRBJ1-1 and V is TRBV19; tentative D call: TRBD1 (5 bases). The CDR3 extends over 13 amino acids. The V and J ends lost 7 bases and 0 bases respectively, with 9 bases between them. Germline V gene data show CDR1 as LNHDA and CDR2 as SQIVND (reference sequence). CDR3 bases: TGTGCCAGTATACAGACAGTGAACACTGAAGCTTTCTTT. Its translation is CASIQTVNTEAFF.

The J gene is TRBJ2-7, the V gene TRBV15; D is undetermined. This CDR3 has 14 amino acids. Deletions cut 0 bases from V and 0 bases from J, with 6 bases between. Germline V gene data show CDR1 as LNHNV and CDR2 as YYDKDF (reference sequence). Written as DNA, the CDR3 is TGTGCCACCAGCAGAGATCTCCCCTCCTACGAGCAGTACTTC. It translates to CATSRDLPSYEQYF. The complete variable domain, with remaining parts taken from reference TRBV15 and TRBJ2-7, reads DAMVIQNPRYQVTQFGKPVTLSCSQTLNHNVMYWYQQKSSQAPKLLFHYYDKDFNNEADTPDNFQSRRPNTSFCFLDIRSPGLGDTAMYLCATSRDLPSYEQYFGPGTRLTVT.

V and J are TRBV29-1 and TRBJ2-5; 8 nucleotides agree with TRBD1. The germline V gene has CDR1 SQVTM and CDR2 ANQGSEA. The CDR3 contains 18 residues. The ends lost 3 bases at V and 3 bases at J; junction bases unmatched: 18. The DNA of the CDR3 is TGCAGCGTTGATGGGGGAAGACTCGGACAGGGACCCGAAGAGACCCAGTACTTC. As protein: CSVDGGRLGQGPEETQYF.

The V and J genes are TRBV10-3 and TRBJ2-1; 12 nucleotides line up with TRBD2. Germline loops: CDR1 ENHRY, CDR2 SYGVKD. The CDR3 extends over 14 amino acids. V lost 5 bases, J lost 8 bases, and 4 bases stayed unmatched. The CDR3 DNA sequence: TGTGCCATCAGTCTACTAGCGGGAGGAGATGAGCAGTTCTTC. Protein: CAISLLAGGDEQFF.

This chain joins TRBV19 and TRBJ2-7; 11 nucleotides match TRBD2. J lost 1 base, V lost 5 bases, and 13 bases had no gene match. The CDR3 is 18 residues long. CDR1 LNHDA and CDR2 SQIVND come from the germline V gene (reference sequence). The DNA for the CDR3 is TGTGCCAGTAGTCCGCGGTCGGTAGCGGGAGGGCCGTCCTACGAGCAGTACTTC. Its translation: CASSPRSVAGGPSYEQYF.

DNA for the CDR3: TGTGCCAGCAGTGCCCTAGCGGGAGGTCCTTCGAATGAGCAGTTCTTC. Translated: CASSALAGGPSNEQFF. This sequence joins TRBV28 and TRBJ2-1; 11 bases are a match to TRBD2. V shed 5 bases, J shed 7 bases, and the junction held 10 bases outside the gene matches. The length of the CDR3 is 16 residues. Germline CDR1 MDHEN, CDR2 SYDVKM. The whole variable domain, remainder taken from reference TRBV28 and TRBJ2-1, is DVKVTQSSRYLVKRTGEKVFLECVQDMDHENMFWYRQDPGLGLRLIYFSYDVKMKEKGDIPEGYSVSREKKERFSLILESASTNQTSMYLCASSALAGGPSNEQFFGPGTRLTVL.

This clone came up once. This chain uses TRBV28 with TRBJ2-7; 14 nucleotides line up with TRBD2. Germline V gene data show CDR1 as MDHEN and CDR2 as SYDVKM. J gave up 2 bases and V 7 bases, and 7 bases lay outside the gene matches. The CDR3 is made up of 16 amino acids. CDR3 nucleotide sequence: TGTGCCAGCACGGGACTAGCGGGAGTGTCGACCTACGAGCAGTACTTC. It codes for CASTGLAGVSTYEQYF.

This chain uses TRBV27 with TRBJ2-1, with 7 bases aligning to TRBD1. The J segment lost 5 bases and the V segment lost 4 bases, leaving 17 bases of the junction unmatched. The germline CDR1 and CDR2 sequences are MNHEY and SMNVEV (reference sequence). The CDR3 sequence is 18 residues long. CDR3 DNA: TGTGCCAGCAGTTCCCCCGCCCGACAGGGCCGGGGAGACAATGAGCAGTTCTTC. Its translation: CASSSPARQGRGDNEQFF.

This chain joins TRBV5-1 and TRBJ2-7; D possibly corresponds to TRBD2 (5 bases). The CDR3 is 13 amino acids. V lost 4 bases to trimming and J lost 2 bases, with 10 bases between them. Per the germline V gene, CDR1 is SGHRS and CDR2 is YFSETQ. The CDR3: CASSGATTYEQYF. The CDR3 coding sequence is TGCGCCAGCAGCGGAGCGACTACCTACGAGCAGTACTTC.

V and J are TRBV4-1 and TRBJ1-1; no clear D. The CDR3 is 13 residues long. V was shortened by 0 bases and J by 4 bases, with 6 bases between the two germline ends. Germline V lookup: CDR1 MGHRA, CDR2 YSYEKL. The CDR3 sequence: CASSQDRITEAFF. The CDR3 region has the DNA TGCGCCAGCAGCCAAGATCGGATCACTGAAGCTTTCTTT.

This clone was counted a single time. V gene TRBV10-3 combines with J gene TRBJ1-3, with D maybe TRBD1 (5 bases). V lost 3 bases and J lost 2, with 11 bases in between. Germline-derived CDR1 and CDR2 are ENHRY and SYGVKD. This CDR3 contains 15 residues. CDR3 bases: TGTGCCATCAGTGATGGGGGTCTCACTGGAAACACCATATATTTT. Encoded protein: CAISDGGLTGNTIYF.

This chain links TRBV30 with TRBJ2-2; D remains unclear. V was clipped by 3 bases and J by 6 bases, with 5 bases between them. CDR1 is GTSNPN, CDR2 SVGIG, per germline (reference sequence). The CDR3 covers 11 residues. The CDR3, as DNA: TGTGCCTGGAGGGCCTCCGGGGAGCTGTTTTTT. Its translation is CAWRASGELFF.

The chain uses TRBV9 and TRBJ2-3, with TRBD2 as a possible D gene (6 bases). CDR3 length: 19 amino acids. Trimming removed 3 bases at V and 6 bases at J, with 29 bases between. From germline, CDR1 is SGDLS and CDR2 YYNGEE. The CDR3 loop is CASSDVVHVGSSVGDTQYF. In DNA form, the CDR3 reads TGTGCCAGCAGCGACGTAGTTCATGTCGGGAGCAGTGTTGGGGATACGCAGTATTTT.

The chain has TRBV5-1 and TRBJ2-1, with D tentatively TRBD1 (6 bases). CDR1 and CDR2 from the germline V gene are SGHRS and YFSETQ. The CDR3 covers 15 residues. V shed 4 bases and J shed 5 bases, with 16 bases lying between them. DNA for the CDR3: TGCGCCAGCAGCACTACTCCGACAGGCAACAATGAGCAGTTCTTC. Translation gives CASSTTPTGNNEQFF.

The chain couples TRBV9 to TRBJ2-2; 8 bases are a match to TRBD1. This CDR3 comprises 16 residues. Germline loops: CDR1 SGDLS, CDR2 YYNGEE. The ends lost 4 bases at V and 6 bases at J; junction bases unmatched: 11. CDR3 protein: CASSSPPGGPPGELFF. The CDR3 DNA is TGTGCCAGCAGCTCTCCCCCAGGGGGCCCCCCCGGGGAGCTGTTTTTT.

V usage is TRBV18 and J usage is TRBJ2-1; 7 bases match TRBD1. This CDR3 contains 17 residues. Trimming cost V 3 bases and J 0 bases; bases outside gene matches: 8. CDR1 and CDR2 (germline): KGHSH, LQKENI. CDR3 sequence: CASSPWDSQPSYNEQFF. The CDR3 DNA sequence: TGTGCCAGCTCACCCTGGGACAGCCAACCCTCCTACAATGAGCAGTTCTTC.

The DNA of the CDR3 is TGTGCCAGCAGCCAAGGGGACGGGACAGGGAGGAAGCAGTACTTC. It codes for CASSQGDGTGRKQYF. The rearrangement links TRBV14 to TRBJ2-7; 9 bases agree with TRBD1. CDR1 SGHDN and CDR2 FVKESK come from the germline V gene. V shed 1 base, J shed 8 bases, and the junction held 9 bases outside the gene matches. The CDR3 loop spans 15 amino acids.

The chain has TRBV6-1 and TRBJ2-7, with 9 nucleotides matching TRBD1. This CDR3 contains 15 residues. CDR1 is MNHNS, CDR2 SASEGT, per germline. V lost 4 bases to trimming and J lost 3 bases; unmatched junction nucleotides: 7. CDR3 residues: CASSGGTGSIYEQYF. Here the CDR3 DNA reads TGTGCCAGCAGTGGCGGGACAGGGAGTATCTACGAGCAGTACTTC.

This sequence joins TRBV7-9 and TRBJ2-5, with D unresolved. This CDR3 has 16 residues. The V gene's germline CDR1 is SEHNR and CDR2 FQNEAQ (reference sequence). V was trimmed by 2 bases and J by 5 bases, leaving 18 bases between them. CDR3 protein: CASSLTRHKPGETQYF. The DNA of the CDR3 is TGTGCCAGCAGCTTAACGCGACACAAACCCGGGGAGACCCAGTACTTC.

This sequence joins TRBV28 and TRBJ1-2, with D possibly being TRBD1 (6 bases). Looked up from germline, CDR1 is MDHEN and CDR2 is SYDVKM. CDR3 length equals 14 residues. Trimming removed 4 bases at V and 3 bases at J, with 12 bases between. The CDR3 bases are TGTGCCAGCAGTTCGCCGGGACACCACTATGGCTACACCTTC. Encoded protein: CASSSPGHHYGYTF.

The V gene is TRBV15, the J gene TRBJ2-1, with 8 bases identical to TRBD2. From germline, CDR1 is LNHNV and CDR2 YYDKDF (reference sequence). Trimming took 3 bases from V and 4 from J; bases not matched to a gene: 2. This CDR3 has 14 residues. In nucleotides, the CDR3 is TGTGCCACCAGCAGCGGGAGGGGTTACAATGAGCAGTTCTTC. Its protein is CATSSGRGYNEQFF.

The chain employs TRBV27 and TRBJ1-2, with TRBD1 matching 12 bases. Trimming took 6 bases from V and 8 from J; bases not matched to a gene: 7. Germline V lookup: CDR1 MNHEY, CDR2 SMNVEV (reference sequence). The CDR3 has 14 amino acids. The CDR3 coding sequence is TGTGCCAGCAGCCGGGACAGGGGGCTACGGGGCTACACCTTC. This codes for CASSRDRGLRGYTF.